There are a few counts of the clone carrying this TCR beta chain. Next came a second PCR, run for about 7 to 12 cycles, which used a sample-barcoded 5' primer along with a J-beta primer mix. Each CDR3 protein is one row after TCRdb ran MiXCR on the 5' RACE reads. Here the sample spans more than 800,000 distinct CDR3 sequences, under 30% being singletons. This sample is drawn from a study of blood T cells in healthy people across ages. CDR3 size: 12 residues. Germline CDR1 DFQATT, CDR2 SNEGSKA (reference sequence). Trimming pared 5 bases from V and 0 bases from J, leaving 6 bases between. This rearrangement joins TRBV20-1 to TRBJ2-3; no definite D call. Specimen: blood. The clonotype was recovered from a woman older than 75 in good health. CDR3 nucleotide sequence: TGCAGTGCTCTTCTGAGCACAGATACGCAGTATTTT. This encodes CSALLSTDTQYF.